The 10 T cell receptor beta chains below come from one sample, sequenced in a study of OX40 agonist ivuxolimab in advanced cancers. Method: immunoSEQ multiplex PCR; TCRdb's copy keeps in-frame clones and lacks some. The sample includes 55,000 or so clones, approximately 86% of them seen just once. Sequencing was performed on CD4+ or CD8+ T cells sorted from blood, taken in a trial of the OX40 agonist ivuxolimab. The receptors stem from an adult with an advanced solid tumor such as melanoma, head and neck, liver or kidney cancer.

This clone has only one observation. J is TRBJ1-2 and V is TRBV18, with TRBD1 identical over 7 bases. The germline V gene has CDR1 KGHSH and CDR2 LQKENI. The CDR3 sequence is 15 residues long. With V trimmed by 4 bases and J by 3 bases, 8 bases remained unmatched. Written as DNA, the CDR3 is TGTGCCAGCTCACTAACGACAGGGATGGACTATGGCTACACCTTC. Its protein product is CASSLTTGMDYGYTF.

This sequence joins TRBV5-1 and TRBJ2-5; the match to TRBD2 covers 8 bases. Trimming cost V 2 bases and J 4 bases; bases outside gene matches: 10. From germline, CDR1 is SGHRS and CDR2 YFSETQ. CDR3 size: 16 residues. CDR3 nucleotides: TGCGCCAGCAGCTTTCCCGGACTAGCAGGCGGAGAGACCCAGTACTTC. Its translation is CASSFPGLAGGETQYF.

This clone appeared a few times. In the same sample, other DNA sequences code for this CDR3. This sequence joins TRBV28 and TRBJ2-7; 12 bases map to TRBD2. Germline CDR1 and CDR2: MDHEN and SYDVKM. The CDR3 is 15 residues long. J was trimmed by 2 bases and V by 5 bases; bases with no gene match: 4. In DNA, the CDR3 is TGTGCCAGCAGTCCTCGACTAGCGGGAGCCTACGAGCAGTACTTC. Translated, it gives CASSPRLAGAYEQYF.

The chain links TRBV6-5 to TRBJ2-7; TRBD1 agrees at 10 bases. This CDR3 is 14 amino acids long. The germline gives CDR1 MNHEY, CDR2 SVGAGI. J lost 6 bases, V lost 2 bases, and 4 bases had no gene match. The CDR3 sequence is CASSYGRDRGEQYF. The CDR3 DNA reads TGTGCCAGCAGTTACGGAAGGGACAGGGGCGAGCAGTACTTC.

The rearrangement joins TRBV4-1 to TRBJ2-5; D is uncertain. Trimming stripped 0 bases from V and 1 base from J, with 12 bases between. Germline CDR1 MGHRA, CDR2 YSYEKL. The CDR3 extends over 16 amino acids. CDR3 coding DNA: TGCGCCAGCAGCCAAGATGCTACAGCTTTCCAAGAGACCCAGTACTTC. This encodes CASSQDATAFQETQYF.

This clone was detected once. The J gene is TRBJ1-3, the V gene TRBV19; D is ambiguous. This CDR3 contains 14 residues. CDR1 and CDR2 from the germline V gene are LNHDA and SQIVND (reference sequence). V was pared by 6 bases and J by 0 bases, with 9 bases between. In nucleotides, the CDR3 is TGTGCCAGTAGCCCAGGAGCCTCTGGAAACACCATATATTTT. This codes for CASSPGASGNTIYF.

This clone came up once. The V call is TRBV7-8, the J call TRBJ2-6; no clear D. Trimming pared 1 base from V and 0 bases from J, leaving 4 bases between. CDR1 and CDR2 from the germline V gene are SGHVS and FQNEAQ. The CDR3 has 15 amino acids. The CDR3 DNA is TGTGCCAGCAGCTTAGGGGGCTCTGGGGCCAACGTCCTGACTTTC. Residues: CASSLGGSGANVLTF.

The genes are TRBV7-9 and TRBJ2-3; a possible D gene is TRBD2 (6 bases). CDR3 length: 14 residues. Germline V gives CDR1 SEHNR, CDR2 FQNEAQ (reference sequence). V shed 5 bases and J shed 2 bases, with 11 bases lying between them. The CDR3 sequence: CASSPGLSTDTQYF. CDR3 coding DNA: TGTGCCAGCAGCCCGGGACTTTCCACAGATACGCAGTATTTT. The whole variable domain, remainder taken from reference TRBV7-9 and TRBJ2-3, is DTGVSQNPRHKITKRGQNVTFRCDPISEHNRLYWYRQTLGQGPEFLTYFQNEAQLEKSRLLSDRFSAERPKGSFSTLEIQRTEQGDSAMYLCASSPGLSTDTQYFGPGTRLTVL.

The chain links TRBV7-9 to TRBJ2-7; 14 bases map to TRBD2. This CDR3 has 19 amino acids. V was clipped by 5 bases and J by 5 bases; unmatched bases: 17. CDR1 is SEHNR, CDR2 FQNEAQ, per germline (reference sequence). CDR3 loop: CASSTQGLAGVGVWNEQYF. CDR3 DNA: TGTGCCAGCAGCACTCAGGGACTAGCGGGAGTAGGGGTATGGAACGAGCAGTACTTC.

The J gene is TRBJ2-5, the V gene TRBV7-2, with TRBD1 as a possible D gene (6 bases). There are 15 residues in the CDR3. V lost 4 bases and J 4 bases, leaving 16 bases between the germline ends. Germline V gene data show CDR1 as SGHTA and CDR2 as FQGNSA. CDR3 protein: CASSSRKDRLETQYF. CDR3 sequence (DNA): TGTGCCAGCAGCTCCCGGAAGGACAGATTAGAGACCCAGTACTTC. Using reference TRBV7-2 and TRBJ2-5 for the parts outside the CDR3, the full variable domain is GAGVSQSPSNKVTEKGKDVELRCDPISGHTALYWYRQSLGQGLEFLIYFQGNSAPDKSGLPSDRFSAERTGGSVSTLTIQRTQQEDSAVYLCASSSRKDRLETQYFGPGTRLLVL.